The 4 T cell receptor beta chains below come from one sample, sequenced in a study of T cell repertoires in cytomegalovirus infection. A single record per CDR3 protein comes from TCRdb applying MiXCR to the reads. The sample holds 550,000 to 700,000 distinct CDR3 sequences; roughly 43% are singletons and the top ten take about 46%. Their antigens are not known. This specimen consisted of cultured PBMCs, obtained from culture after CMV antigen stimulation. Every receptor here comes from a human donor in good health (CMV status not recorded). Some clones in this sample may be carry-over from other donors' samples.

This chain uses TRBV7-2 with TRBJ2-1; 10 nucleotides align to TRBD2. The CDR3 runs 14 residues. The germline V gene encodes CDR1 SGHTA and CDR2 FQGNSA. The ends lost 9 bases at V and 4 bases at J; junction bases unmatched: 6. The CDR3 is CASATSGAYNEQFF. CDR3 nucleotides: TGTGCCAGTGCCACTAGCGGGGCTTACAATGAGCAGTTCTTC. The variable domain in full, completed from reference TRBV7-2 and TRBJ2-1, reads GAGVSQSPSNKVTEKGKDVELRCDPISGHTALYWYRQSLGQGLEFLIYFQGNSAPDKSGLPSDRFSAERTGGSVSTLTIQRTQQEDSAVYLCASATSGAYNEQFFGPGTRLTVL.

This clonotype has a handful of counts. This chain's CDR3 is CASSVFRDSSTDTQYF. CDR3 nucleotides: TGTGCCAGCAGTGTGTTTCGGGACTCAAGCACAGATACGCAGTATTTT. The rearrangement links TRBV6-1 to TRBJ2-3, with D perhaps TRBD2 (6 bases). V was pared by 4 bases and J by 0 bases, with 14 bases between. Per germline, CDR1 MNHNS and CDR2 SASEGT. This CDR3 region has 16 residues.

This clonotype was counted only a few times. The chain links TRBV7-2 to TRBJ2-2; the match to TRBD2 covers 10 bases. V was clipped by 4 bases and J by 1 base; unmatched bases: 3. From germline, CDR1 is SGHTA and CDR2 FQGNSA. The CDR3 contains 16 residues. The CDR3 spells CASSSSSGGNTGELFF. The CDR3 DNA reads as TGTGCCAGCAGCTCGTCTAGCGGGGGGAACACCGGGGAGCTGTTTTTT.

This clonotype has just a few counts. The chain links TRBV5-4 to TRBJ1-5; D possibly corresponds to TRBD1 (5 bases). This CDR3 is built from 15 residues. Trimming cost V 5 bases and J 7 bases, with 19 bases left between them. CDR1 SGHNT and CDR2 YYREEE come from the germline V gene (reference sequence). The CDR3 is CASSPGQGEWQPQHF. The DNA for the CDR3 is TGTGCCAGCAGTCCCGGCCAGGGAGAATGGCAGCCCCAGCATTTT.